Below, 2 T cell receptor beta chains from the same sample are listed, as sequenced in a study of CD8+CD57+ T cells in acquired aplastic anemia (dated by TCRdb to the late 2010s). Sequenced using an Illumina HiSeq 2000. Genomic DNA was used as template for profiling of TCR beta VDJ combinations and CDR3 sequences. TCRdb took the public reads, trimmed them with fastp at Q25, ran MiXCR for clone calling and kept in-frame beta chains. Identical CDR3 protein sequences are pooled into one entry, listed with their most common genes and DNA. Within this sample are 200,000 to 300,000 distinct CDR3 sequences, with 82% of them counted one time only. The ten largest account for 40% to 55% of the sample. Expansion of CD8+CD57+ cells had been shown by flow cytometry in the patients chosen for sequencing. Sequenced: sorted CD4+, CD8+, or CD8+CD57+ T cells (not recorded which) from PBMCs. These receptors all stem from a human donor with aplastic anemia.

The CDR3 DNA is TGTGCCAGCAGGGTAGCGGGCGGAGCTAAGCAGTATTTT. This encodes CASRVAGGAKQYF. V gene TRBV7-8 combines with J gene TRBJ2-3; 7 nucleotides agree with TRBD2. The V gene end was trimmed by 6 bases and the J gene end by 11 bases; junction bases not matched to a gene: 11. Germline CDR1 and CDR2: SGHVS and FQNEAQ. CDR3 length: 13 residues. Supplemented by reference TRBV7-8 and TRBJ2-3, the full variable domain reads GAGVSQSPRYKVAKRGQDVALRCDPISGHVSLFWYQQALGQGPEFLTYFQNEAQLDKSGLPSDRFFAERPEGSVSTLKIQRTQQEDSAVYLCASRVAGGAKQYFGPGTRLTVL.

The chain couples TRBV7-2 to TRBJ2-3; weak D call: TRBD2 (6 bases). Germline CDR1 is SGHTA and CDR2 is FQGNSA. The CDR3 runs to 13 residues. V was shortened by 6 bases and J by 8 bases, with 15 bases between the two germline ends. CDR3 region: CASRYGGTPTQYF. In DNA form, the CDR3 reads TGTGCCAGCAGGTACGGGGGAACACCTACGCAGTATTTT. Full variable domain (rest looked up from reference TRBV7-2 and TRBJ2-3): GAGVSQSPSNKVTEKGKDVELRCDPISGHTALYWYRQSLGQGLEFLIYFQGNSAPDKSGLPSDRFSAERTGGSVSTLTIQRTQQEDSAVYLCASRYGGTPTQYFGPGTRLTVL.